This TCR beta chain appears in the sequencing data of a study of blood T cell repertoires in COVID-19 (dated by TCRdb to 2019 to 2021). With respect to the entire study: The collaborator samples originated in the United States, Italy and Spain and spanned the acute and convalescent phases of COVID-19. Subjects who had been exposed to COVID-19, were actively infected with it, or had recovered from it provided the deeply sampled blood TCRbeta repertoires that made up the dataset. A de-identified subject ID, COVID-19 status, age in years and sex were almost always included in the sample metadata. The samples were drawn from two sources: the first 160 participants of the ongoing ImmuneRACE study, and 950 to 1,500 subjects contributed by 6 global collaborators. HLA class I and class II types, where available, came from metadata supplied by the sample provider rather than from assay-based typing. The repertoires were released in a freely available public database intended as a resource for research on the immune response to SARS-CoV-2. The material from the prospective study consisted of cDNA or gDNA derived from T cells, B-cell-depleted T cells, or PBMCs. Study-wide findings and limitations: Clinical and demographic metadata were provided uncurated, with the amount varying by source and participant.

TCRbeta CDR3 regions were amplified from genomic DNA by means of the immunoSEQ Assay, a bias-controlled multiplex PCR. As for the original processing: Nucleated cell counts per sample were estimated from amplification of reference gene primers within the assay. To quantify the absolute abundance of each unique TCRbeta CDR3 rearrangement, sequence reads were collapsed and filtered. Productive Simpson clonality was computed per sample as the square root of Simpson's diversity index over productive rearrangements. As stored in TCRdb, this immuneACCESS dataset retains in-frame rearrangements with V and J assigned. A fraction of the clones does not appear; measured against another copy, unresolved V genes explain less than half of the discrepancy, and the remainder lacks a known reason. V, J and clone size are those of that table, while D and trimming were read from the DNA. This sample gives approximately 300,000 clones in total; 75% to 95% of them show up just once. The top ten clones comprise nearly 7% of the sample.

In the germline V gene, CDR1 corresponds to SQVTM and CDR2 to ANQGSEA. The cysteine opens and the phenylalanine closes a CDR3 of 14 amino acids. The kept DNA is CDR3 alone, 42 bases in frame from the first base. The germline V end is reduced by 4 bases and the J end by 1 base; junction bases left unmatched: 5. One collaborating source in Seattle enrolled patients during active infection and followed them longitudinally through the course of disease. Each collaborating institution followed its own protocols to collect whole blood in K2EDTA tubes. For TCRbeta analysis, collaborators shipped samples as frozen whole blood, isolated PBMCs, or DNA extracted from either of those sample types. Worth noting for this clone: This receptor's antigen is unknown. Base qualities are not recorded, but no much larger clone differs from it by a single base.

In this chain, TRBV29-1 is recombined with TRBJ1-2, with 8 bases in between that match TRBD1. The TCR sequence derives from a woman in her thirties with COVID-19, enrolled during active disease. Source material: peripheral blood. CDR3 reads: CSVGDRTLNYGYTF. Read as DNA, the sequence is TGCAGCGTTGGGGACAGGACGCTTAACTATGGCTACACCTTC. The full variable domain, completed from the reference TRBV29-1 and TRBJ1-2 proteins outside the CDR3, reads SAVISQKPSRDICQRGTSLTIQCQVDSQVTMMFWYRQQPGQSLTLIATANQGSEATYESGFVIDKFPISRPNLTFSTLTVSNMSPEDSSIYLCSVGDRTLNYGYTFGSGTRLTVV.